Listed here are 5 T cell receptor beta chains from one sample, sequenced in a study of identical twins' blood T cells. TCRdb fed the 5' RACE reads into MiXCR, producing one record per CDR3 protein. The sample holds 300,000 to 400,000 distinct CDR3 sequences; about 28% are singletons and the top ten take 6% to 7%. Sequencing was carried out using PBMCs. These TCRs come from a woman aged 18 to 50 in good health.

J is TRBJ1-3 and V is TRBV15, with unresolved D. The V gene's germline CDR1 is LNHNV and CDR2 YYDKDF (reference sequence). Trimming removed 4 bases from V and 3 bases from J, with 10 bases in between. CDR3 length: 14 amino acids. The CDR3 sequence: CATSKVYCGNTIYF. CDR3 coding DNA: TGTGCCACCAGCAAAGTGTACTGTGGAAACACCATATATTTT.

This clonotype was picked up one time. This chain joins TRBV20-1 and TRBJ2-7, with D possibly being TRBD2 (5 bases). The CDR3 extends over 16 amino acids. The germline V gene has CDR1 DFQATT and CDR2 SNEGSKA (reference sequence). Between the trimmed V and J ends, which lost 0 bases and 6 bases, there was a span of 21 bases. The CDR3 DNA reads TGCAGTGCTAGAGATAGTTCGGGATCCCAAGGTTCCGAGCAGTACTTC. Protein product: CSARDSSGSQGSEQYF.

A few counts support this clonotype. The chain combines TRBV18 with TRBJ1-5; the D is unclear. V dropped 2 bases and J dropped 2 bases, with 7 bases sitting between them. Germline V gives CDR1 KGHSH, CDR2 LQKENI. The CDR3 extends over 14 amino acids. The CDR3 reads CASSPGYGNQPQHF. CDR3 nucleotides: TGTGCCAGCTCACCAGGGTACGGCAATCAGCCCCAGCATTTT.

In this sample, this clonotype turned up once. With a much larger clone just one base away, this may be a read error. The gene calls are TRBV29-1 and TRBJ1-2, with D unclear. Germline assignment: CDR1 SQVTM and CDR2 ANQGSEA. CDR3 length: 15 amino acids. The CDR3 spells CSVERTFLGISGHTF. Written as DNA, the CDR3 is TGCAGCGTTGAACGCACTTTTTTGGGGATAAGTGGCCACACCTTC. The full variable domain, completed using reference TRBV29-1 and TRBJ1-2, is SAVISQKPSRDICQRGTSLTIQCQVDSQVTMMFWYRQQPGQSLTLIATANQGSEATYESGFVIDKFPISRPNLTFSTLTVSNMSPEDSSIYLCSVERTFLGISGHTFGSGTRLTVV.

The chain joins TRBV6-5 to TRBJ1-2, with unresolved D. CDR1 and CDR2 (germline): MNHEY, SVGAGI. The CDR3 spans 14 residues. V lost 6 bases and J lost 4, with 15 bases in between. CDR3 protein: CASRRPGSPYGYTF. Written as DNA, the CDR3 is TGTGCCAGCAGGCGCCCAGGTTCCCCCTATGGCTACACCTTC.